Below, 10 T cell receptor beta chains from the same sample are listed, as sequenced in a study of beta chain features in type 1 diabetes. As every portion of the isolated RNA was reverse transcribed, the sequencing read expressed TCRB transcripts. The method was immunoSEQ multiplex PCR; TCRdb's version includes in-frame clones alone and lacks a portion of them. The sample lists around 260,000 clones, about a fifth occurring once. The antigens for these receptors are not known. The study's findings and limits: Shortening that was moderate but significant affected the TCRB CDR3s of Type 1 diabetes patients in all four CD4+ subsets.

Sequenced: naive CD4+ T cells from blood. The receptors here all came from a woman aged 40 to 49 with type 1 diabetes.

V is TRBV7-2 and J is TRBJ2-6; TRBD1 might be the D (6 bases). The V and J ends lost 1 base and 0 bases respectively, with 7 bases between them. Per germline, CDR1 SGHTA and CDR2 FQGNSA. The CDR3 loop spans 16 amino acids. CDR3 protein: CASSLVGGSGANVLTF. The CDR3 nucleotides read TGTGCCAGCAGCTTAGTAGGGGGCTCTGGGGCCAACGTCCTGACTTTC.

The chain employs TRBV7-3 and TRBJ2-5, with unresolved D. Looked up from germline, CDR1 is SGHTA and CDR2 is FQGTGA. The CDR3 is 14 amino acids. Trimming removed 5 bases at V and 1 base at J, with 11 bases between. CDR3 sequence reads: CASSPYGVQETQYF. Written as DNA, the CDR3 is TGTGCCAGCAGCCCCTATGGAGTCCAAGAGACCCAGTACTTC. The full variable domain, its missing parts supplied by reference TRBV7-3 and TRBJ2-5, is GAGVSQTPSNKVTEKGKYVELRCDPISGHTALYWYRQSLGQGPEFLIYFQGTGAADDSGLPNDRFFAVRPEGSVSTLKIQRTERGDSAVYLCASSPYGVQETQYFGPGTRLLVL.

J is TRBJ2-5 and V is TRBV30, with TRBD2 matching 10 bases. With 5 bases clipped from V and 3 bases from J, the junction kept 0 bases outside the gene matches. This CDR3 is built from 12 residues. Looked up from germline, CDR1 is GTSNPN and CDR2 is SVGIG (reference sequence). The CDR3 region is CAWGLAEETQYF. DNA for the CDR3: TGTGCCTGGGGACTAGCGGAAGAGACCCAGTACTTC.

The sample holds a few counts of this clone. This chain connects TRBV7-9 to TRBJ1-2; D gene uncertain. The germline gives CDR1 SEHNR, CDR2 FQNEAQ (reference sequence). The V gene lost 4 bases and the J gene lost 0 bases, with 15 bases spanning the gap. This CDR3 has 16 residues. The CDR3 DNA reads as TGTGCCAGCAGCTCGGCCCGGGATCGGGCTAACTATGGCTACACCTTC. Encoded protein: CASSSARDRANYGYTF.

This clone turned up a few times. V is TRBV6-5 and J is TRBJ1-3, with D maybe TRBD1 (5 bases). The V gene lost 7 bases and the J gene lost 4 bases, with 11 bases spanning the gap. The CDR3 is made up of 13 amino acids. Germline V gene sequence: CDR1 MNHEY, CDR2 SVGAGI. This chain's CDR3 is CASNTPGGNTIYF. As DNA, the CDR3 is TGTGCCAGCAACACCCCAGGGGGAAACACCATATATTTT.

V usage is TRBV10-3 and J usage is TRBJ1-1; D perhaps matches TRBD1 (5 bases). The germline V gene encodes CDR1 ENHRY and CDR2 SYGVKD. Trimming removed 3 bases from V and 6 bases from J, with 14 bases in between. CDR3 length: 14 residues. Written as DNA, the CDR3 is TGTGCCATCAGTGACACAGGTCCCATGGCTGAAGCTTTCTTT. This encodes CAISDTGPMAEAFF.

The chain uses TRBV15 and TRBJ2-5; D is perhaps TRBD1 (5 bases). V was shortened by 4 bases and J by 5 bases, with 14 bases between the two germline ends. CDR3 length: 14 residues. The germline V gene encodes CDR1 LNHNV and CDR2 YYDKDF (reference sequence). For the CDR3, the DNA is TGTGCCACCAGCAAGGCCAGGGTTGGCGAGACCCAGTACTTC. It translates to CATSKARVGETQYF. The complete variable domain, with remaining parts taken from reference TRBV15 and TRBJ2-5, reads DAMVIQNPRYQVTQFGKPVTLSCSQTLNHNVMYWYQQKSSQAPKLLFHYYDKDFNNEADTPDNFQSRRPNTSFCFLDIRSPGLGDTAMYLCATSKARVGETQYFGPGTRLLVL.

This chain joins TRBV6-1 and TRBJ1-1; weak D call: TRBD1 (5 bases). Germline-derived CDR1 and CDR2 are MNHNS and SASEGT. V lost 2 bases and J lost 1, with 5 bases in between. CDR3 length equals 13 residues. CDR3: CASSEQGNTEAFF. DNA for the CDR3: TGTGCCAGCAGTGAACAGGGGAACACTGAAGCTTTCTTT.

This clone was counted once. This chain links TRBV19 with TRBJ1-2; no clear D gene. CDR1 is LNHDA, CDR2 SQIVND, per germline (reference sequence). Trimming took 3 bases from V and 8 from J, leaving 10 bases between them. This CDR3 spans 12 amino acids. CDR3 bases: TGTGCCAGTAGTATTATCGACGGGGGCTACACCTTC. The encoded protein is CASSIIDGGYTF.

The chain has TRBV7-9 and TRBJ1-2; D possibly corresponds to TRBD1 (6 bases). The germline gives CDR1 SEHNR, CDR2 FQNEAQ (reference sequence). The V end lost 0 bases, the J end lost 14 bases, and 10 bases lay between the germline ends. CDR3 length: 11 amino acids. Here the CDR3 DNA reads TGTGCCAGCAGCTTAGCTCCAGGGGAAACCTTC. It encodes CASSLAPGETF.